Shown below are 14 T cell receptor beta chains from a single sample sequenced in a study of graft-versus-host responses after intestinal transplantation. This table comes from immunoSEQ multiplex PCR, and its TCRdb copy is limited to in-frame clones, with some not included. The sample holds tens of thousands of clones; 94% are singletons and the top ten take more than 0.15%. Their cognate antigens are unknown. Sample: unstimulated CD4+ T cells sorted from spleen or lymph node cells, taken before transplant. Receptor source: a human donor who was the organ donor for an intestinal transplant.

The chain has TRBV5-6 and TRBJ2-2; D gene unclear. Germline V gene lookup returns CDR1 SGHDT and CDR2 YYEEEE. This CDR3 region has 13 residues. Trimming stripped 3 bases from V and 3 bases from J, with 6 bases between. CDR3 nucleotide sequence: TGTGCCAGCAGCTCAGCCCACACCGGGGAGCTGTTTTTT. Its translation: CASSSAHTGELFF.

The CDR3 reads CASSPGGNRFAGELFF. The CDR3 DNA is TGTGCCAGCAGCCCAGGGGGGAATCGTTTCGCTGGGGAGCTGTTTTTT. V is TRBV5-5 and J is TRBJ2-2, with D possibly being TRBD1 (7 bases). V lost 4 bases to trimming and J lost 8 bases, with 21 bases between them. This CDR3 region has 16 residues. CDR1 and CDR2 from the germline V gene are SGHKS and YYEKEE (reference sequence).

The chain employs TRBV1 and TRBJ2-3; the D call TRBD2 from the table was never checked on the DNA. TRBV1 is shown as a pseudogene. The CDR3 contains 19 residues. CDR3 sequence: CTSSRIVVGQRGGTDTQYF. CDR3 bases: TGCACCAGCAGCCGTATCGTTGTTGGCCAGCGGGGGGGCACAGATACGCAGTATTTT.

The J gene is TRBJ1-2, the V gene TRBV29-1; tentatively, D is TRBD1 (6 bases). Trimming left V 6 bases short and J 0 bases short, with 11 bases between. CDR1 and CDR2 (germline): SQVTM, ANQGSEA. The CDR3 runs to 13 residues. The CDR3: CSVTTGSNYGYTF. The CDR3 DNA is TGCAGCGTAACCACAGGGTCTAACTATGGCTACACCTTC.

The rearrangement uses TRBV28 and TRBJ1-4; possibly TRBD1 for D (6 bases). V shed 4 bases and J shed 8 bases, with 14 bases lying between them. This CDR3 contains 14 residues. In germline, CDR1 is MDHEN, CDR2 SYDVKM. CDR3 DNA sequence: TGTGCCAGCAGTTCCCGGACCCAGGGGGAAAAACTGTTTTTT. Encoded protein: CASSSRTQGEKLFF.

V gene TRBV5-4 combines with J gene TRBJ1-2, with D unresolved. V lost 0 bases, J lost 7 bases, and 7 bases lay in between. Germline loops: CDR1 SGHNT, CDR2 YYREEE (reference sequence). The CDR3 sequence is 12 residues long. CDR3 loop: CASSLDTGGYTF. The CDR3 coding sequence is TGTGCCAGCAGCTTGGACACGGGTGGCTACACCTTC.

The CDR3 loop reads CASSASGGHEQYF. CDR3 coding DNA: TGTGCCAGCAGCGCTTCAGGGGGCCACGAGCAGTACTTC. The V and J genes are TRBV7-9 and TRBJ2-7, with 8 bases identical to TRBD1. The germline gives CDR1 SEHNR, CDR2 FQNEAQ (reference sequence). V shed 5 bases and J 5 bases; nucleotides not matched to a gene: 5. There are 13 residues in the CDR3.

Concerning this clone: The conserved phenylalanine or tryptophan normally closing the CDR3 is absent here, so this likely arose from a read error. The V gene is TRBV18, the J gene TRBJ2-7; weak D call: TRBD1 (6 bases). Germline loops: CDR1 KGHSH, CDR2 LQKENI. CDR3 length equals 15 residues. V was shortened by 6 bases and J by 0 bases, with 15 bases between the two germline ends. The CDR3 DNA is TGTGCCAGCTCCCAAGGACAGCAGAGCTCCTACGAGCAGTACCTC. It translates to CASSQGQQSSYEQYL.

The CDR3 reads CASGAYEQYF. CDR3 sequence (DNA): TGTGCCAGCGGGGCCTACGAGCAGTACTTC. The chain carries TRBV6-5 and TRBJ2-7; D ambiguous. V gave up 8 bases and J gave up 2 bases, with 4 bases separating them. The CDR3 has 10 amino acids. Germline CDR1 is MNHEY and CDR2 is SVGAGI.

The chain carries TRBV29-1 and TRBJ2-5; no reliable D call. This CDR3 region has 13 residues. Per germline, CDR1 SQVTM and CDR2 ANQGSEA. V was clipped by 3 bases and J by 3 bases, with 11 bases between them. The CDR3 region has the DNA TGCAGCGTTGAGGACGGAGTAGAAGAGACCCAGTACTTC. It codes for CSVEDGVEETQYF.

This chain connects TRBV5-4 to TRBJ1-5, with 9 positions matching TRBD1. V trimming: 5 bases; J trimming: 8 bases; junction bases outside the gene matches: 8. Germline lookup yields CDR1 SGHNT and CDR2 YYREEE (reference sequence). The CDR3 consists of 14 residues. The CDR3 spells CASSQQGAKEPQHF. For the CDR3, the DNA is TGTGCCAGCAGTCAACAGGGGGCAAAGGAGCCCCAGCATTTT. Together with reference TRBV5-4 and TRBJ1-5, the CDR3 gives the full variable domain: ETGVTQSPTHLIKTRGQQVTLRCSSQSGHNTVSWYQQALGQGPQFIFQYYREEENGRGNFPPRFSGLQFPNYSSELNVNALELDDSALYLCASSQQGAKEPQHFGDGTRLSIL.

The chain links TRBV4-1 to TRBJ1-6; D gene ambiguous. V lost 1 base to trimming and J lost 0 bases, with 7 bases between them. This CDR3 region has 16 residues. Germline V gene sequence: CDR1 MGHRA, CDR2 YSYEKL. DNA of the CDR3: TGCGCCAGCAGCCAAGGCAGGAGCTCCTATAATTCACCCCTCCACTTT. This translates into CASSQGRSSYNSPLHF.

CDR3 bases: TGTGCCAGCAGTCTCGGGGGGAGGGAGACCCAGTACTTC. It encodes CASSLGGRETQYF. V and J are TRBV28 and TRBJ2-5, with 7 bases identical to TRBD2. This CDR3 has 13 amino acids. Per the germline V gene, CDR1 is MDHEN and CDR2 is SYDVKM. The trim removed 5 bases at V and 5 bases at J, leaving 5 bases unmatched.

The chain uses TRBV19 and TRBJ1-5; D ambiguous. CDR1 and CDR2 from the germline V gene are LNHDA and SQIVND (reference sequence). The V and J ends lost 6 bases and 0 bases respectively, with 12 bases between them. CDR3 length: 15 residues. CDR3 bases: TGTGCCAGTAGCACTAAGGGTCTTAGCAATCAGCCCCAGCATTTT. Translated: CASSTKGLSNQPQHF.